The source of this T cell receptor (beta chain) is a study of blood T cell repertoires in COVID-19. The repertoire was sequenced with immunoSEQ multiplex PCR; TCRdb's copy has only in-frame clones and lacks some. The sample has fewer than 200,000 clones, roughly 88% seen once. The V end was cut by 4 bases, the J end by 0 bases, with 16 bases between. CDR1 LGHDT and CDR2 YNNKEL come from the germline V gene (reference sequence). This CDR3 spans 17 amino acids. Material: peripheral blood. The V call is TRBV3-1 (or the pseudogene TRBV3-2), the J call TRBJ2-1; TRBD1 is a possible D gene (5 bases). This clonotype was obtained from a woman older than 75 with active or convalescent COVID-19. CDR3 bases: TGTGCCAGCAGCCGCCGAAGTGGGGCCAGCTCCTACAATGAGCAGTTCTTC. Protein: CASSRRSGASSYNEQFF.